Each of the 27 T cell receptor beta chains below was sequenced from the same sample in a study of CXCR3-negative and CXCR3-positive naive CD8 T cells. TRB cDNA libraries were made by UMI-labeled 5' RACE. TCRdb re-called the 5' RACE reads and catalogs CDR3 proteins one per entry, DNA excluded. The table gives about 50,000 distinct CDR3 sequences; the top ten clones make up about 0.42% of it. Sequencing was carried out using naive CXCR3- CD8+ T cells from blood. Specified subset: CD45RO-CCR7+CD27+CD95- naive CD8+ T cells lacking CXCR3 (TNR3-). Every receptor here comes from a human donor in good health. Some clones in this sample may be carry-over from other donors' samples.

The genes are TRBV7-9 and TRBJ1-2; the TCRdb call, TRBD1, lacks DNA for checking. The germline CDR1 and CDR2 sequences are SEHNR and FQNEAQ (reference sequence). The CDR3 consists of 15 residues. The CDR3 spells CASSSHKTAEPGWTF.

CDR3 residues: CASSQATGPNFPDTQYF. V usage is TRBV14 and J usage is TRBJ2-3; TCRdb indicates TRBD1, and absent DNA this call remains unverified. The CDR3 covers 17 residues. Germline CDR1 is SGHDN and CDR2 is FVKESK. The whole variable domain, filled in from reference TRBV14 and TRBJ2-3, reads EAGVTQFPSHSVIEKGQTVTLRCDPISGHDNLYWYRRVMGKEIKFLLHFVKESKQDESGMPNNRFLAERTGGTYSTLKVQPAELEDSGVYFCASSQATGPNFPDTQYFGPGTRLTVL.

The chain couples TRBV7-2 to TRBJ2-2; as DNA is missing, the TRBD2 call by TCRdb cannot be tested. The CDR3 has 15 amino acids. Germline CDR1 SGHTA, CDR2 FQGNSA. The CDR3: CASSLGGGASGELFF.

The rearrangement uses TRBV27 and TRBJ2-7; the TCRdb D gene call, TRBD2, has no DNA to confirm it. This CDR3 has 15 amino acids. Per germline, CDR1 MNHEY and CDR2 SMNVEV (reference sequence). CDR3 protein: CASSFEGTSSYEQYF.

The CDR3 sequence is CASRDRDRGPYEQYF. This chain links TRBV27 with TRBJ2-7; no DNA is available, so the TRBD1 call from TCRdb remains unchecked. Germline CDR1 reads MNHEY; CDR2 reads SMNVEV (reference sequence). This CDR3 comprises 15 residues.

The chain combines TRBV6-2 or TRBV6-3 with TRBJ1-6; TCRdb lists TRBD1, though no DNA is available to test this call. Germline V gene data show CDR1 as MNHEY and CDR2 as SVGEGT. This CDR3 is built from 14 residues. Here the CDR3 reads CASSYSTGAPPLHF.

The chain combines TRBV12-3 or TRBV12-4 with TRBJ2-5; the TCRdb call, TRBD1, lacks DNA for checking. This CDR3 region has 17 residues. The CDR3 is CASSFLGQGAGGVTQYF.

CDR3 sequence: CASSLEGVSPLHF. The chain carries TRBV11-2 and TRBJ1-6; TCRdb gives TRBD1 as the D gene, but with no DNA this cannot be confirmed. The germline gives CDR1 SGHAT, CDR2 FQNNGV. The CDR3 contains 13 residues. The full variable domain, in which reference TRBV11-2 and TRBJ1-6 provide the parts outside the CDR3, is EAGVAQSPRYKIIEKRQSVAFWCNPISGHATLYWYQQILGQGPKLLIQFQNNGVVDDSQLPKDRFSAERLKGVDSTLKIQPAKLEDSAVYLCASSLEGVSPLHFGNGTRLTVT.

The chain has TRBV29-1 and TRBJ2-7; the TRBD1 assignment by TCRdb is unverifiable without DNA. Germline-derived CDR1 and CDR2 are SQVTM and ANQGSEA. The CDR3 has 11 amino acids. The CDR3 sequence is CSARDSYEQYF.

The V call is TRBV27, the J call TRBJ2-7; TCRdb lists TRBD1, though no DNA is available to test this call. Germline values: CDR1 MNHEY, CDR2 SMNVEV (reference sequence). This CDR3 comprises 12 residues. Here the CDR3 reads CASSSHRDEQYF.

The rearrangement links TRBV7-8 to TRBJ1-5; absent DNA, TCRdb's TRBD1 call cannot be checked. This CDR3 is built from 15 residues. Germline V CDR1 and CDR2: SGHVS, FQNEAQ. The CDR3 reads CASSLDGTVNQPQHF.

The chain combines TRBV7-9 with TRBJ2-3; TCRdb designates TRBD1, a call that cannot be tested without DNA. The CDR3 length is 16 residues. Germline V CDR1 and CDR2: SEHNR, FQNEAQ (reference sequence). CDR3 residues: CASSGAPRTGTDTQYF.

The J gene is TRBJ2-1, the V gene TRBV4-2; TCRdb reports TRBD2, a call that lacks DNA to check it against. The CDR3 has 17 amino acids. Germline V gene lookup returns CDR1 LGHNA and CDR2 YNFKEQ. CDR3 residues: CASSQERLAGGLNEQFF.

The genes are TRBV23-1 and TRBJ2-4; TCRdb names TRBD2, which stays unverified in the absence of DNA. TRBV23-1 is recorded as an ORF, its role being uncertain. The CDR3 runs 14 residues. The CDR3: CATGTSDSKNIQYF.

J is TRBJ2-7 and V is TRBV5-1; there is no DNA to check the TCRdb D call of TRBD1. Germline assignment: CDR1 SGHRS and CDR2 YFSETQ. The CDR3 totals 15 residues. This chain's CDR3 is CASSLQGARSYEQYF.

The chain recombines TRBV29-1 with TRBJ2-2. Germline CDR1 reads SQVTM; CDR2 reads ANQGSEA. The CDR3 spans 16 residues. CDR3: CSVELGTWSSTGELFF.

The CDR3 is CSVVGNTGELFF. V usage is TRBV29-1 and J usage is TRBJ2-2. Germline CDR1 is SQVTM and CDR2 is ANQGSEA. The CDR3 length is 12 residues.

The CDR3: CSAREGTPAETQYF. This sequence joins TRBV20-1 and TRBJ2-5. Germline V CDR1 and CDR2: DFQATT, SNEGSKA (reference sequence). The CDR3 spans 14 residues.

CDR3 residues: CASSTSGQGYNEQFF. The rearrangement uses TRBV9 and TRBJ2-1; absent DNA, TCRdb's TRBD1 call cannot be checked. Germline lookup yields CDR1 SGDLS and CDR2 YYNGEE. There are 15 residues in the CDR3.

The chain recombines TRBV5-5 with TRBJ2-7; the TCRdb D gene call, TRBD2, has no DNA to confirm it. The length of the CDR3 is 13 residues. Germline CDR1 is SGHKS and CDR2 is YYEKEE (reference sequence). CDR3: CASSPGTTTEQYF.

The V and J genes are TRBV28 and TRBJ2-7; TCRdb lists TRBD1, though no DNA is available to test this call. Germline values: CDR1 MDHEN, CDR2 SYDVKM. The CDR3 is made up of 17 amino acids. CDR3 sequence: CASSSYLGDRGRNEQYF.

The CDR3 protein is CASSLDGSYEPYF. This chain connects TRBV5-1 to TRBJ2-7. Germline CDR1 and CDR2: SGHRS and YFSETQ. The CDR3 extends over 13 amino acids. The whole variable domain, remainder taken from reference TRBV5-1 and TRBJ2-7, is KAGVTQTPRYLIKTRGQQVTLSCSPISGHRSVSWYQQTPGQGLQFLFEYFSETQRNKGNFPGRFSGRQFSNSRSEMNVSTLELGDSALYLCASSLDGSYEPYFGPGTRLTVT.

V usage is TRBV12-3 or TRBV12-4 and J usage is TRBJ1-5; TCRdb calls TRBD1, which cannot be checked without DNA. This CDR3 region has 18 residues. The CDR3 region is CASSLARGDGDSNQPQHF.

The chain recombines TRBV28 with TRBJ2-1; TCRdb names TRBD1, which stays unverified in the absence of DNA. CDR1 and CDR2 (germline): MDHEN, SYDVKM. This CDR3 is built from 18 residues. The CDR3 sequence is CASSGTGGNTRSYNEQFF.

V usage is TRBV7-2 and J usage is TRBJ2-7. The CDR3 has 12 residues. Germline V gene lookup returns CDR1 SGHTA and CDR2 FQGNSA. CDR3: CASSPEGYEQYF.

The chain recombines TRBV7-9 with TRBJ1-5. The CDR3 covers 16 residues. In germline, CDR1 is SEHNR, CDR2 FQNEAQ (reference sequence). The CDR3 loop is CASSLEGTYSNQPQHF.

The chain uses TRBV6-2 or TRBV6-3 and TRBJ2-3; lacking DNA, the TRBD2 call made by TCRdb goes unchecked. The germline gives CDR1 MNHEY, CDR2 SVGEGT. The CDR3 has 15 residues. The CDR3 sequence: CASSRTSGGTDTQYF.